The 29 T cell receptor beta chains below all came from one sample that was sequenced in a study of T cell repertoires in cytomegalovirus infection. TCRdb reanalysed the reads using MiXCR and keeps one entry per CDR3 protein. The table includes 150,000 to 200,000 distinct CDR3 sequences, roughly 27% detected once. Sequencing was done on a sample of PBMCs. All receptors derive from a human donor in good health (CMV status not recorded). Some clones in this sample may be carry-over from other donors' samples.

The genes are TRBV27 and TRBJ2-6; 10 bases are shared with TRBD1. J was trimmed by 4 bases and V by 4 bases; bases with no gene match: 7. Germline V CDR1 and CDR2: MNHEY, SMNVEV (reference sequence). CDR3 length equals 17 residues. In nucleotides, the CDR3 is TGTGCCAGCAGTTCCCGGGACAGGGGAGTGGGGGCCAACGTCCTGACTTTC. Amino acid sequence: CASSSRDRGVGANVLTF.

The chain uses TRBV20-1 and TRBJ2-7; tentatively, D is TRBD2 (7 bases). Per germline, CDR1 DFQATT and CDR2 SNEGSKA (reference sequence). V was shortened by 8 bases and J by 6 bases, with 20 bases between the two germline ends. This CDR3 spans 13 amino acids. Here the CDR3 DNA reads TGCAGTATTGATAGGGGGGGGGCCAGCGAGCAGTACTTC. Its translation is CSIDRGGASEQYF.

This clonotype was seen a few times. The J gene is TRBJ1-1, the V gene TRBV6-2 or TRBV6-3; D call uncertain. The CDR3 consists of 14 residues. Trimming left V 8 bases short and J 1 base short, with 14 bases between. In germline, CDR1 is MNHEY, CDR2 SVGEGT. The CDR3: CASSQQWGNTEAFF. In DNA form, the CDR3 reads TGTGCCAGCTCCCAACAGTGGGGGAACACTGAAGCTTTCTTT.

The chain uses TRBV5-1 and TRBJ2-3; 9 nucleotides agree with TRBD2. Germline CDR1 reads SGHRS; CDR2 reads YFSETQ. This CDR3 spans 15 amino acids. Germline trimming cut 4 bases from V and 1 base from J; bases unmatched to any gene: 4. The CDR3 sequence is CASSGGGVGTDTQYF. The CDR3 DNA is TGCGCCAGCAGCGGCGGGGGGGTCGGCACAGATACGCAGTATTTT.

This clonotype has at least ten counts. The chain recombines TRBV12-3 or TRBV12-4 with TRBJ1-1; D gene unclear. Trimming removed 5 bases at V and 5 bases at J, with 15 bases between. The CDR3 has 14 amino acids. CDR3 sequence: CASSPPREGTEAFF. The CDR3 DNA reads TGTGCCAGCAGTCCACCCCGCGAGGGAACTGAAGCTTTCTTT.

V and J are TRBV4-3 and TRBJ1-1; no clear D gene. Germline lookup yields CDR1 LGHNA and CDR2 YSLEER. This CDR3 comprises 14 residues. V lost 0 bases and J lost 5, with 10 bases in between. CDR3 bases: TGCGCCAGCAGCCAAGACGGGGTACGGACTGAAGCTTTCTTT. Amino acid sequence: CASSQDGVRTEAFF.

Remarks on this clonotype: A single base separates this from a much larger clone, so it may be a read error. The rearrangement joins TRBV7-2 to TRBJ1-1; D remains ambiguous. Germline CDR1 SGHTA, CDR2 FQGNSA. The V and J ends lost 5 bases and 2 bases respectively, with 9 bases between them. The length of the CDR3 is 13 residues. The CDR3 DNA reads as TGTGCCAGCAGCACAGAGGCCAACACTGAAGCTTTCTTT. This codes for CASSTEANTEAFF.

The chain is built from TRBV25-1 and TRBJ1-2; 9 positions agree with TRBD1. The ends lost 1 base at V and 4 bases at J; junction bases unmatched: 4. Germline lookup yields CDR1 MGHDK and CDR2 SYGVNS. CDR3 length equals 15 residues. The CDR3 here is CASSESGQGLYGYTF. The CDR3 DNA reads TGTGCCAGCAGTGAATCGGGACAGGGACTCTATGGCTACACCTTC.

The genes are TRBV6-1 and TRBJ2-3; a possible D gene is TRBD2 (6 bases). The CDR3 is made up of 15 amino acids. V was cut by 5 bases and J by 0 bases, with 12 bases left in between. Germline V gene data show CDR1 as MNHNS and CDR2 as SASEGT. CDR3 sequence (DNA): TGTGCCAGCAGTCTCTTAGCGGCTAGCACAGATACGCAGTATTTT. This encodes CASSLLAASTDTQYF.

In the case of this clonotype: A junction boundary mismatches the germline segment, possibly from a read error. The J gene is TRBJ2-1, the V gene TRBV20-1; D unclear. CDR3 size: 12 residues. Germline V gene lookup returns CDR1 DFQATT and CDR2 SNEGSKA (reference sequence). The CDR3 region has the DNA TGCAGTGCTAGAGAACCGCCCGCTGAGCAGATCTTC. This codes for CSAREPPAEQIF.

This chain joins TRBV30 and TRBJ2-2; 7 nucleotides line up with TRBD1. Unmatched junction bases numbered 5, after V lost 2 bases and J lost 5 bases. The CDR3 runs 14 residues. The germline CDR1 and CDR2 sequences are GTSNPN and SVGIG (reference sequence). CDR3: CAWSLTGSTGELFF. The CDR3 bases are TGTGCCTGGAGTTTGACAGGGAGTACCGGGGAGCTGTTTTTT.

This clonotype was found many times. The gene calls are TRBV7-2 and TRBJ2-2; D is perhaps TRBD1 (5 bases). The CDR3 length is 15 residues. In germline, CDR1 is SGHTA, CDR2 FQGNSA. V shed 5 bases and J shed 3 bases, with 13 bases lying between them. For the CDR3, the DNA is TGTGCCAGCAGCCCGAGACAGATAGACACCGGGGAGCTGTTTTTT. Its translation is CASSPRQIDTGELFF.

The gene calls are TRBV7-9 and TRBJ1-5; no firm D call. Per the germline V gene, CDR1 is SEHNR and CDR2 is FQNEAQ (reference sequence). The ends were cut back, 2 bases at V and 8 bases at J, with 7 bases in the middle. The CDR3 consists of 12 residues. Here the CDR3 reads CASSLPGEPQHF. Here the CDR3 DNA reads TGTGCCAGCAGCTTACCGGGTGAGCCCCAGCATTTT.

There are a few counts of this clonotype. The chain is built from TRBV14 and TRBJ2-1; D remains ambiguous. Germline CDR1 SGHDN, CDR2 FVKESK. Deletions cut 0 bases from V and 8 bases from J, with 14 bases between. The CDR3 runs to 15 residues. CDR3 nucleotide sequence: TGTGCCAGCAGCCAAGAAAGCTTAGGGATCTATGAGCAGTTCTTC. This sequence encodes CASSQESLGIYEQFF.

This clonotype was observed at least ten times. DNA for the CDR3: TGTGCCAGTAGTTCGGGACAGGGAATCAATCAGCCCCAGCATTTT. It codes for CASSSGQGINQPQHF. This chain connects TRBV19 to TRBJ1-5, with 9 bases identical to TRBD1. Germline CDR1 is LNHDA and CDR2 is SQIVND (reference sequence). This CDR3 is 15 amino acids long. V gave up 5 bases and J gave up 3 bases; unmatched junction bases: 5.

The chain combines TRBV4-3 with TRBJ1-1; no clear D. Trimming pared 0 bases from V and 1 base from J, leaving 12 bases between. From germline, CDR1 is LGHNA and CDR2 YSLEER. The CDR3 is made up of 16 amino acids. In nucleotides, the CDR3 is TGCGCCAGCAGCCAAGACTTACAATATCCGAACACTGAAGCTTTCTTT. Its protein product is CASSQDLQYPNTEAFF.

This clonotype showed up just once. The chain carries TRBV5-1 and TRBJ2-2; TRBD1 matches at 8 bases. Trimming took 3 bases from V and 4 from J; bases not matched to a gene: 5. Germline CDR1 reads SGHRS; CDR2 reads YFSETQ. The CDR3 is 15 residues long. The CDR3: CASSSGQGVTGELFF. CDR3 DNA: TGCGCCAGCAGCTCTGGACAGGGTGTCACCGGGGAGCTGTTTTTT.

This clonotype showed up just once. The gene calls are TRBV7-3 and TRBJ1-5; 7 positions match TRBD1. The germline V gene encodes CDR1 SGHTA and CDR2 FQGTGA. With V trimmed by 1 base and J by 10 bases, 4 bases remained unmatched. This CDR3 is built from 13 residues. The CDR3 DNA sequence: TGTGCCAGCAGCTTAAACAGGGGTGGCCCCCAGCATTTT. Translation gives CASSLNRGGPQHF.

The genes are TRBV6-6 and TRBJ2-3; 7 nucleotides align to TRBD2. Germline assignment: CDR1 MNHNY and CDR2 SVGAGI (reference sequence). The CDR3 length is 16 residues. After removal of 9 bases from V and 0 bases from J, the junction contained 12 bases not matched to a gene. CDR3 protein: CASFTGGLTSTDTQYF. The CDR3 DNA reads TGTGCCAGTTTCACGGGGGGACTCACTAGCACAGATACGCAGTATTTT.

V and J are TRBV7-9 and TRBJ1-3, with unresolved D. Trimming removed 5 bases from V and 8 bases from J, with 10 bases in between. The CDR3 has 12 residues. Germline CDR1 is SEHNR and CDR2 is FQNEAQ (reference sequence). CDR3 in amino acids: CASSPISDTIYF. CDR3 coding DNA: TGTGCCAGCAGCCCCATTTCGGACACCATATATTTT.

This clonotype was seen a single time. This sequence joins TRBV11-1 and TRBJ1-2, with 12 positions matching TRBD1. CDR3 length equals 16 residues. Germline-derived CDR1 and CDR2 are SGHAT and FQDESV (reference sequence). With 4 bases clipped from V and 4 bases from J, the junction kept 7 bases outside the gene matches. The CDR3 here is CASSSLGQGAPYGYTF. The CDR3 bases are TGTGCCAGCAGCTCCTTGGGACAGGGGGCTCCCTATGGCTACACCTTC.

This chain connects TRBV10-3 to TRBJ1-6, with unresolved D. V was shortened by 11 bases and J by 5 bases, with 22 bases between the two germline ends. CDR3 length: 16 amino acids. Germline CDR1 ENHRY, CDR2 SYGVKD. In DNA, the CDR3 is TGTGCCTCCCTTGTCGGTCCGGGTATGAATAATTCACCCCTCCACTTT. Protein product: CASLVGPGMNNSPLHF.

This clonotype has just a few counts. This sequence joins TRBV5-1 and TRBJ2-3; weak D call: TRBD1 (5 bases). From germline, CDR1 is SGHRS and CDR2 YFSETQ. Trimming shortened V by 1 base and J by 1 base, and 7 bases separated the two germline ends. The CDR3 contains 14 residues. The CDR3 nucleotides read TGCGCCAGCAGCTTGATGACAGGCACAGATACGCAGTATTTT. This encodes CASSLMTGTDTQYF.

The chain recombines TRBV3-1 with TRBJ2-4, with TRBD2 as a possible D gene (5 bases). Germline V gives CDR1 LGHDT, CDR2 YNNKEL (reference sequence). Trimming cost V 0 bases and J 0 bases, with 12 bases left between them. This CDR3 has 17 amino acids. Here the CDR3 DNA reads TGTGCCAGCAGCCAAGATGGGCTAGCTCTAGCCAAAAACATTCAGTACTTC. Translating gives CASSQDGLALAKNIQYF.

The genes are TRBV6-5 and TRBJ2-7; tentative D call: TRBD2 (6 bases). The germline CDR1 and CDR2 sequences are MNHEY and SVGAGI. There are 14 residues in the CDR3. V lost 7 bases, J lost 6 bases, and 19 bases lay in between. As DNA, the CDR3 is TGTGCCAGCACTCAGGAGGGGCTTGGGGGCGAGCAGTACTTC. This sequence encodes CASTQEGLGGEQYF.

This chain connects TRBV5-1 to TRBJ1-2, with a weak D call TRBD1 (5 bases). Germline V gene lookup returns CDR1 SGHRS and CDR2 YFSETQ. The CDR3 consists of 15 residues. Between the trimmed V and J ends, which lost 0 bases and 8 bases, there was a span of 17 bases. The CDR3 nucleotides are TGCGCCAGCAGCTTGGATGACAGCAGGGTAGGGGGCTACACCTTC. It translates to CASSLDDSRVGGYTF. The whole variable domain, remainder taken from reference TRBV5-1 and TRBJ1-2, is KAGVTQTPRYLIKTRGQQVTLSCSPISGHRSVSWYQQTPGQGLQFLFEYFSETQRNKGNFPGRFSGRQFSNSRSEMNVSTLELGDSALYLCASSLDDSRVGGYTFGSGTRLTVV.

This clonotype was picked up a small number of times. The gene calls are TRBV15 and TRBJ2-7; the D is unclear. There are 15 residues in the CDR3. V was cut by 0 bases and J by 6 bases, with 15 bases left in between. CDR1 and CDR2 (germline): LNHNV, YYDKDF (reference sequence). CDR3 coding DNA: TGTGCCACCAGCAGAGATGCAGTTATCGGCGGCGAGCAGTACTTC. Translated: CATSRDAVIGGEQYF.

This clonotype was seen a handful of times. The rearrangement joins TRBV2 to TRBJ1-1; 8 bases line up with TRBD1. The germline V gene has CDR1 SNHLY and CDR2 FYNNEI. V shed 4 bases and J 5 bases; nucleotides not matched to a gene: 9. The CDR3 sequence is 15 residues long. The DNA for the CDR3 is TGTGCCAGCAGTGGACAGGGGTTGAGTGGAACTGAAGCTTTCTTT. This gives the protein CASSGQGLSGTEAFF.

This clonotype has only a few counts. The rearrangement links TRBV12-3 or TRBV12-4 to TRBJ2-3; 8 nucleotides match TRBD2. The ends lost 5 bases at V and 2 bases at J; junction bases unmatched: 12. The CDR3 runs 17 residues. The CDR3 sequence: CASSPEGSGVDTDTQYF. Written as DNA, the CDR3 is TGTGCCAGCAGTCCGGAGGGTAGCGGGGTCGACACAGATACGCAGTATTTT.